One and the same sample provided the 8 T cell receptor beta chains below, sequenced in a study of cytomegalovirus exposure and HLA in healthy donors. Only in-frame clones appear in the TCRdb table, and some are missing; sequencing was by immunoSEQ multiplex PCR. This sample yields 60,000 to 65,000 clones, of which less than 96% are seen a single time; roughly 1.2% belongs to the top ten. The sequenced sample was PBMCs. These TCRs come from a woman between 18 and 30 years old in good health and CMV-seronegative.

The chain carries TRBV10-1 and TRBJ2-7; a possible D gene is TRBD2 (5 bases). Germline V lookup: CDR1 WNHNN, CDR2 SYGVQD (reference sequence). With 0 bases removed from V and 2 bases from J, the gap between germline ends came to 17 bases. This CDR3 has 17 amino acids. The CDR3 nucleotides are TGCGCCAGCAGTGAGTCCGAGGCTAGCCGCTCCCCCTACGAGCAGTACTTC. Translating it yields CASSESEASRSPYEQYF.

The chain has TRBV5-6 and TRBJ1-2; D call uncertain. V was shortened by 0 bases and J by 3 bases, with 15 bases between the two germline ends. Germline V gives CDR1 SGHDT, CDR2 YYEEEE. The CDR3 loop spans 16 amino acids. The CDR3 DNA sequence: TGTGCCAGCAGCTTGGGAACCCGGGTTTACGACTATGGCTACACCTTC. It translates to CASSLGTRVYDYGYTF.

This sequence joins TRBV6-5 and TRBJ1-1; D may be TRBD1 (5 bases). The CDR3 covers 15 residues. Germline V gene sequence: CDR1 MNHEY, CDR2 SVGAGI. V shed 6 bases and J shed 3 bases, with 17 bases lying between them. The CDR3, as DNA: TGTGCCAGCAGCCCCCCGGGGGTCAAACACACTGAAGCTTTCTTT. It specifies CASSPPGVKHTEAFF.

The gene calls are TRBV27 and TRBJ2-5; 12 positions match TRBD2. V was pared by 1 base and J by 5 bases, with 5 bases of the junction left unmatched. The germline CDR1 and CDR2 sequences are MNHEY and SMNVEV (reference sequence). The CDR3 extends over 16 amino acids. In DNA form, the CDR3 reads TGTGCCAGCAGTTTATGGCTAGCGGGAGGGTTTGAGACCCAGTACTTC. Its translation: CASSLWLAGGFETQYF.

The rearrangement links TRBV5-6 to TRBJ2-2, with a possible D match to TRBD2 (5 bases). Trimming took off 0 bases at V and 5 bases at J, with 8 bases between the two ends. The CDR3 sequence is 14 residues long. Germline values: CDR1 SGHDT, CDR2 YYEEEE. CDR3 coding DNA: TGTGCCAGCAGCTTGGGGACTCCGACCGGGGAGCTGTTTTTT. Its protein is CASSLGTPTGELFF.

The chain recombines TRBV7-9 with TRBJ2-3; 9 nucleotides line up with TRBD1. The V gene's germline CDR1 is SEHNR and CDR2 FQNEAQ (reference sequence). V lost 3 bases to trimming and J lost 6 bases; unmatched junction nucleotides: 16. The CDR3 is 18 residues long. CDR3 region: CASSFPGRTGVIWDTQYF. In DNA form, the CDR3 reads TGTGCCAGCAGCTTCCCGGGACGGACAGGGGTGATTTGGGATACGCAGTATTTT.

This chain links TRBV6-4 with TRBJ2-6; a possible D gene is TRBD1 (5 bases). With 3 bases removed from V and 0 bases from J, the gap between germline ends came to 6 bases. The CDR3 is 15 amino acids. The germline gives CDR1 MRHNA, CDR2 SNTAGT. The CDR3 sequence is CASSDDSSGANVLTF. CDR3 DNA sequence: TGTGCCAGCAGTGATGACAGCTCTGGGGCCAACGTCCTGACTTTC.

V gene TRBV4-1 combines with J gene TRBJ2-7, with a possible D match to TRBD2 (5 bases). Germline CDR1 and CDR2: MGHRA and YSYEKL. The CDR3 totals 14 residues. V was pared by 2 bases and J by 6 bases, with 14 bases between. The chain's CDR3 is CASSQTHLAGEQYF. As DNA, the CDR3 is TGCGCCAGCAGCCAAACCCACCTGGCGGGCGAGCAGTACTTC.